The 26 T cell receptor beta chains reported below all come from one sample, sequenced in a study of cytotoxic CD8 clonotypes in ibrutinib-treated CLL. Sequenced by immunoSEQ multiplex PCR; TCRdb stores in-frame clones only, minus some. The table has 60,000 or so clones, less than 75% seen once. The sample was PBMCs, taken after 12 months of ibrutinib treatment. These receptors all stem from a human donor with chronic lymphocytic leukemia.

This clone was observed a few times. The rearrangement joins TRBV6-6 to TRBJ2-2, with D perhaps matching TRBD2 (5 bases). Germline V CDR1 and CDR2: MNHNY, SVGAGI (reference sequence). This CDR3 contains 15 residues. Deletions cut 0 bases from V and 1 base from J, with 6 bases between. This CDR3 is CASSYSAGNTGELFF. CDR3 in DNA: TGTGCCAGCAGTTACTCGGCGGGGAACACCGGGGAGCTGTTTTTT.

The gene calls are TRBV5-1 and TRBJ2-7, with D maybe TRBD2 (5 bases). V lost 4 bases to trimming and J lost 1 base, with 18 bases between them. Germline lookup yields CDR1 SGHRS and CDR2 YFSETQ. The CDR3 is made up of 16 amino acids. The CDR3 region is CASSPAPPGGSYEQYV. Here the CDR3 DNA reads TGCGCCAGCAGCCCAGCCCCCCCGGGCGGGTCCTACGAGCAGTACGTC.

This clone was seen only a few times. This chain uses TRBV19 with TRBJ1-6; D remains unclear. Trimming stripped 1 base from V and 6 bases from J, with 13 bases between. There are 16 residues in the CDR3. Looked up from germline, CDR1 is LNHDA and CDR2 is SQIVND (reference sequence). The CDR3 nucleotides read TGTGCCAGTAGTATAGTAGGAGGTAGCGGTAATTCACCCCTCCACTTT. Amino acids: CASSIVGGSGNSPLHF.

The CDR3 sequence: CASSYSSGRVEKLFF. The DNA for the CDR3 is TGTGCCAGCAGTTATTCATCAGGGAGGGTTGAAAAACTGTTTTTT. The rearrangement joins TRBV6-6 to TRBJ1-4, with a weak D call TRBD1 (5 bases). CDR1 and CDR2 (germline): MNHNY, SVGAGI (reference sequence). The CDR3 extends over 15 amino acids. Trimming took 3 bases from V and 7 from J, leaving 15 bases between them.

The chain carries TRBV28 and TRBJ2-3, with D perhaps being TRBD1 or TRBD2 (6 bases each). This CDR3 has 13 residues. The germline CDR1 and CDR2 sequences are MDHEN and SYDVKM. The V end was cut by 8 bases, the J end by 2 bases, with 11 bases between. The CDR3 region has the DNA TGTGCCAGCGGGGGGCTCGACACAGATACGCAGTATTTT. Translated, it gives CASGGLDTDTQYF.

The count of this clone is one. The CDR3 loop is CASSLRQDYDQYV. CDR3 nucleotides: TGTGCCAGCAGCTTACGGCAGGACTACGATCAGTACGTC. The chain has TRBV7-8 and TRBJ2-7, with D perhaps matching TRBD2 (6 bases). Germline lookup yields CDR1 SGHVS and CDR2 FQNEAQ. The CDR3 contains 13 residues.

The chain joins TRBV5-6 to TRBJ2-5; 7 nucleotides align to TRBD1. Per the germline V gene, CDR1 is SGHDT and CDR2 is YYEEEE. The J segment lost 5 bases and the V segment lost 4 bases, leaving 8 bases of the junction unmatched. The CDR3 consists of 14 residues. CDR3 sequence: CASSTRQGLETQYF. The CDR3 bases are TGTGCCAGCAGCACCCGACAGGGATTGGAGACCCAGTACTTC.

There are a few counts of this clone. The CDR3 region has the DNA TGTGCCATCAGTGAGGGTCCGCCGGGCTACACCTTC. Protein: CAISEGPPGYTF. The rearrangement links TRBV10-3 to TRBJ1-2; D not certain. Germline-derived CDR1 and CDR2 are ENHRY and SYGVKD. The CDR3 length is 12 residues. Trimming cost V 2 bases and J 8 bases, with 9 bases left between them.

V gene TRBV5-1 combines with J gene TRBJ1-4; 9 bases align to TRBD1. Germline trimming cut 4 bases from V and 5 bases from J; bases unmatched to any gene: 6. This CDR3 has 15 amino acids. The germline V gene has CDR1 SGHRS and CDR2 YFSETQ. CDR3 sequence: CASSPTGGGNEKLFF. Written as DNA, the CDR3 is TGCGCCAGCAGCCCGACAGGGGGAGGGAATGAAAAACTGTTTTTT.

This chain uses TRBV5-4 with TRBJ1-5; 12 bases match TRBD1. This CDR3 has 18 residues. V dropped 5 bases and J dropped 11; count of bases not matched to a gene: 20. Germline CDR1 SGHNT, CDR2 YYREEE (reference sequence). CDR3 sequence reads: CASSEAPGTGGACLAQHF. In nucleotides, the CDR3 is TGTGCCAGCAGTGAAGCACCCGGGACAGGGGGCGCGTGTTTGGCCCAGCATTTT.

The rearrangement uses TRBV28 and TRBJ1-5, with D possibly TRBD1 on 6 matching bases. This CDR3 region has 16 residues. The V gene's germline CDR1 is MDHEN and CDR2 SYDVKM. Trimming cost V 5 bases and J 1 base, with 15 bases left between them. The CDR3 sequence: CASSLGGGWSNQPQHF. The DNA for the CDR3 is TGTGCCAGCAGTCTGGGCGGGGGCTGGAGCAATCAGCCCCAGCATTTT. Drawing the rest from reference TRBV28 and TRBJ1-5, the complete variable domain is DVKVTQSSRYLVKRTGEKVFLECVQDMDHENMFWYRQDPGLGLRLIYFSYDVKMKEKGDIPEGYSVSREKKERFSLILESASTNQTSMYLCASSLGGGWSNQPQHFGDGTRLSIL.

The DNA of the CDR3 is TGCAGCGGTGACAGGTCAGATACGCAGTATTTT. Encoded protein: CSGDRSDTQYF. The chain has TRBV29-1 and TRBJ2-3; possible D gene TRBD1, 6 bases. The germline V gene encodes CDR1 SQVTM and CDR2 ANQGSEA. Trimming removed 7 bases from V and 4 bases from J, with 9 bases in between. There are 11 residues in the CDR3.

The rearrangement joins TRBV28 to TRBJ1-5, with no clear D. V was pared by 6 bases and J by 7 bases, with 16 bases between. The CDR3 consists of 14 residues. Germline V CDR1 and CDR2: MDHEN, SYDVKM. The CDR3 loop reads CASSYDTGRQPQHF. The CDR3 DNA is TGTGCCAGCAGCTATGATACGGGCAGGCAGCCCCAGCATTTT.

This chain joins TRBV2 and TRBJ2-5; the match to TRBD1 covers 9 bases. This CDR3 is 13 amino acids long. The germline CDR1 and CDR2 sequences are SNHLY and FYNNEI. Trimming took 7 bases from V and 3 from J; bases not matched to a gene: 3. CDR3 protein: CASMRDREETQYF. CDR3 in DNA: TGTGCCAGCATGAGGGACAGGGAAGAGACCCAGTACTTC.

Here the CDR3 DNA reads TGTGCCAGCAGCGTAACAGATACGCAGTATTTT. Translating gives CASSVTDTQYF. The chain combines TRBV7-2 with TRBJ2-3; no clear D gene. Germline-derived CDR1 and CDR2 are SGHTA and FQGNSA. This CDR3 is 11 amino acids long. V lost 5 bases to trimming and J lost 3 bases, with 3 bases between them.

The rearrangement joins TRBV7-9 to TRBJ1-1, with D unclear. Germline V gives CDR1 SEHNR, CDR2 FQNEAQ (reference sequence). The CDR3 runs to 16 residues. The ends were cut back, 2 bases at V and 5 bases at J, with 18 bases in the middle. For the CDR3, the DNA is TGTGCCAGCAGCTTACTCGGAATCCCCCAGAGAACTGAAGCTTTCTTT. Translating gives CASSLLGIPQRTEAFF. The full variable domain, rest sourced from reference TRBV7-9 and TRBJ1-1, is DTGVSQNPRHKITKRGQNVTFRCDPISEHNRLYWYRQTLGQGPEFLTYFQNEAQLEKSRLLSDRFSAERPKGSFSTLEIQRTEQGDSAMYLCASSLLGIPQRTEAFFGQGTRLTVV.

This chain connects TRBV28 to TRBJ2-1, with D hard to call. Between the trimmed V and J ends, which lost 3 bases and 2 bases, there was a span of 5 bases. CDR1 and CDR2 (germline): MDHEN, SYDVKM. This CDR3 has 13 amino acids. CDR3 sequence reads: CASSLATYNEQFF. Here the CDR3 DNA reads TGTGCCAGCAGTTTGGCCACCTACAATGAGCAGTTCTTC.

This rearrangement joins TRBV5-6 to TRBJ2-7; D perhaps matches TRBD1 (6 bases). Germline lookup yields CDR1 SGHDT and CDR2 YYEEEE. With 1 base removed from V and 4 bases from J, the gap between germline ends came to 12 bases. This CDR3 has 14 amino acids. The CDR3 here is CASSLQGLTYEQYF. The CDR3 bases are TGTGCCAGCAGCTTGCAGGGGCTGACGTACGAGCAGTACTTC.

The rearrangement uses TRBV5-1 and TRBJ2-3, with 14 bases matching TRBD2. In germline, CDR1 is SGHRS, CDR2 YFSETQ. V dropped 4 bases and J dropped 4; count of bases not matched to a gene: 8. The length of the CDR3 is 17 residues. CDR3 bases: TGCGCCAGCAGCATAACCGGGACTAGCGGGAGTTCAGATACGCAGTATTTT. This translates into CASSITGTSGSSDTQYF.

CDR3 bases: TGCAGTGCTAGAATGAACACTGAAGCTTTCTTT. It translates to CSARMNTEAFF. The chain has TRBV20-1 and TRBJ1-1; D ambiguous. The length of the CDR3 is 11 residues. CDR1 DFQATT and CDR2 SNEGSKA come from the germline V gene (reference sequence). Trimming left V 2 bases short and J 0 bases short, with 1 base between.

The rearrangement uses TRBV11-2 and TRBJ1-1, with D uncertain. CDR1 and CDR2 (germline): SGHAT, FQNNGV. This CDR3 region has 11 residues. V lost 5 bases to trimming and J lost 8 bases, with 9 bases between them. CDR3 coding DNA: TGTGCCAGCAGCCCGGCAAGAGAAGCTTTCTTT. Protein: CASSPAREAFF.

V and J are TRBV4-1 and TRBJ1-3; weak D call: TRBD1 (6 bases). Germline V gene data show CDR1 as MGHRA and CDR2 as YSYEKL. V was pared by 0 bases and J by 4 bases, with 16 bases between. CDR3 length: 17 amino acids. The DNA of the CDR3 is TGCGCCAGCAGCCAAGAGGCCCCAGGGGTTTCAGGAAACACCATATATTTT. It codes for CASSQEAPGVSGNTIYF.

This clone has more than one count but fewer than ten. The junction differs from germline at one of its ends, possibly a read error. This chain joins TRBV6-5 and TRBJ2-7; 8 nucleotides agree with TRBD2. The V gene's germline CDR1 is MNHEY and CDR2 SVGAGI. The CDR3 is made up of 13 amino acids. For the CDR3, the DNA is TGTGCCAGCAGCCCCTCACCGGGACCCGGGGGGGACTTC. It specifies CASSPSPGPGGDF.

The chain combines TRBV7-9 with TRBJ1-4; 9 bases agree with TRBD1. V lost 3 bases to trimming and J lost 8 bases; unmatched junction nucleotides: 7. The length of the CDR3 is 15 residues. CDR1 and CDR2 (germline): SEHNR, FQNEAQ (reference sequence). The CDR3 region is CASSLEGQGREKLFF. In DNA form, the CDR3 reads TGTGCCAGCAGCTTGGAGGGACAGGGAAGGGAAAAACTGTTTTTT.

This clone was observed a handful of times. The chain couples TRBV7-9 to TRBJ1-1; tentative D call: TRBD1 (5 bases). The CDR3 runs to 14 residues. V shed 1 base and J shed 6 bases, with 12 bases lying between them. Germline V CDR1 and CDR2: SEHNR, FQNEAQ (reference sequence). CDR3 protein: CASSLGGRQPEAFF. DNA of the CDR3: TGTGCCAGCAGCTTAGGAGGGAGACAGCCTGAAGCTTTCTTT.

The rearrangement joins TRBV7-2 to TRBJ1-2, with D possibly TRBD1 on 5 matching bases. Germline lookup yields CDR1 SGHTA and CDR2 FQGNSA. CDR3 size: 14 residues. V lost 0 bases, J lost 4 bases, and 9 bases lay in between. CDR3 region: CASSLAPGGYGYTF. In DNA form, the CDR3 reads TGTGCCAGCAGCTTAGCGCCGGGGGGCTATGGCTACACCTTC.